The next 3 T cell receptor beta chains were all read from a single sample in a study of control samples from healthy donors and cancer patients (dated by TCRdb to the early 2020s). To prepare the library, the immunoSEQ multiplex PCR assay was applied. This immuneACCESS table, as held by TCRdb, lists in-frame sequences with V and J called but not all clones. Of the missing ones, under half trace to an unresolved V gene in checked studies; the others have no known cause. This sample lists tens of thousands of clones; approximately 91% were detected once. 5.7% of the sample is taken by the ten largest. Sequencing used blood. The receptors derive from a woman in her 50s in good health.

V usage is TRBV19 and J usage is TRBJ2-2, with no clear D. V was pared by 5 bases and J by 4 bases, with 11 bases between. CDR1 is LNHDA and CDR2 is SQIVND in the germline V gene (reference sequence). There are 14 residues in the CDR3. The CDR3 DNA reads TGTGCCAGTAGTCTCGCGCAGCCCACCGGGGAGCTGTTTTTT. Encoded protein: CASSLAQPTGELFF.

CDR3 DNA sequence: TGTGCCAGCAGCCCACAAGAGGGGACAGGGGGGAGAAACATTCAGTACTTC. Translated: CASSPQEGTGGRNIQYF. The gene calls are TRBV14 and TRBJ2-4; 11 bases are shared with TRBD1. This CDR3 has 17 amino acids. The V gene's germline CDR1 is SGHDN and CDR2 FVKESK. With V trimmed by 4 bases and J by 6 bases, 11 bases remained unmatched.

The CDR3 region has the DNA TGTGCCAGCAGTCACAGGAATTCACCCCTCCACTTT. Its translation: CASSHRNSPLHF. V gene TRBV2 combines with J gene TRBJ1-6, with D possibly TRBD1 on 5 matching bases. The CDR3 is 12 amino acids. The V end lost 5 bases, the J end lost 7 bases, and 6 bases lay between the germline ends. CDR1 and CDR2 (germline): SNHLY, FYNNEI.